This T cell receptor (beta chain) was obtained from a study of T cells expressing NK-cell markers. Study-wide points: Dominance of the CD3+CD56-NKG2C+ fraction by these clonotypes also held in a few donors. NKG2C+ dominant clonotype frequencies in five or six donors were roughly 1.0-8% of CD8+ T cells.

In germline, CDR1 is LNHDA, CDR2 SQIVND (reference sequence). The CDR3 spans 11 residues. With regard to this clonotype: Its antigen remains unknown.

Following a re-call of the 5' RACE reads, TCRdb has one entry per CDR3 protein and lacks DNA. This table lists around 470,000 distinct CDR3 sequences. The TCR comes from a woman aged 50 to 65 in good health. The chain is built from TRBV19 and TRBJ2-5; checking the TCRdb D call of TRBD1 is not possible without DNA. The sample was blood T cells: a sorted CD56 or NKG2C T cell subset, CD4+ or CD8+ T cells, or bulk PBMC T cells (not recorded which). This CDR3 reads CASLGEETQYF.